This TCR beta chain was profiled in a study of shared clonotypes between healthy human individuals. At the level of the study: Donor ages ranged 18 to 49 years: a couple of women, a few men. Each donor's CD8 memory used one plate, CD8 naive two, each CD4 subset three.

Study-wide points: The naive CD4 repertoires of a handful of donors were compared, and around 4.9% of clonotypes were shared.

CDR3 length: 14 amino acids. The germline V gene has CDR1 MDHEN and CDR2 SYDVKM. V lost 1 base to trimming and J lost 3 bases, with 10 bases between them. The data were produced by immunoSEQ multiplex PCR, yet TCRdb's version contains in-frame clones alone and is incomplete. The sample consists of a few million clones, just under 95% of them appearing once. As concerns this clone: Its antigen is as yet unknown.

The naive CD8 population came from CD45RO-negative cells selected for CCR7, without terminally differentiated effector memory CD45RA+ cells. Sample: naive CD8+ T cells from PBMCs. The TCR comes from a young man in good health. Some clones in this sample may be carry-over from other donors' samples. The chain couples TRBV28 to TRBJ2-7, with D hard to call. In DNA, the CDR3 is TGTGCCAGCAGTTTATTTAGCCATTTCTACGAGCAGTACTTC. Amino acid sequence: CASSLFSHFYEQYF.